This is a list of T cell receptor beta chains from one sample in a study of identical twins. MiXCR was run by TCRdb on the 5' RACE reads, yielding one entry per CDR3 protein. The sample comprises 470,000 or so distinct CDR3 sequences, around 24% of which are singletons, and 2.9% rests with the top ten. These same data were also listed under a study on T cells expressing NK-cell markers.

Input material: CD4+ T cells sorted from blood. These receptors all stem from a woman under 30 in good health. The CDR3 runs from the conserved cysteine through the conserved F or W. Fields, in order: clone size, V gene, D gene, J gene, CDR3 DNA, CDR3 protein. The D gene is left open where the match is weak. Only some rows state a clone size, as once, few, many or a class for expanded clones.

size: -
V: TRBV29-1
D: -
J: TRBJ2-3
DNA: TGCAGCGTCAGAATCACAGGGATGGTAGATACGCAGTATTTT
CDR3: CSVRITGMVDTQYF

size: -
V: TRBV6-4
D: TRBD1
J: TRBJ2-3
DNA: TGTGCCAGCAGTGACAGGGGGCTCAGCACAGATACGCAGTATTTT
CDR3: CASSDRGLSTDTQYF

size: -
V: TRBV7-9
D: TRBD1
J: TRBJ2-7
DNA: TGTGCCAGCAGCTCCATCCGGGACAGGGGGAGCTACGAGCAGTACTTC
CDR3: CASSSIRDRGSYEQYF

size: -
V: TRBV12-5
D: -
J: TRBJ2-1
DNA: TGTGCTAGTGGTTTGGTACTAGCCCCCCCCTACAATGAGCAGTTCTTC
CDR3: CASGLVLAPPYNEQFF

size: few
V: TRBV27
D: -
J: TRBJ2-7
DNA: TGTGCCAGCAGTTTCAGCGGCGGTGGCGAGCAGTACTTC
CDR3: CASSFSGGGEQYF

size: -
V: TRBV5-4
D: -
J: TRBJ2-3
DNA: TGTGCCAGCAGCCGGATTGGATGGGCGGATAGCACAGATACGCAGTATTTT
CDR3: CASSRIGWADSTDTQYF

size: -
V: TRBV29-1
D: -
J: TRBJ1-2
DNA: TGCAGCGCCGGAGGGCAGTATAACTATGGCTACACCTTC
CDR3: CSAGGQYNYGYTF

size: -
V: TRBV9
D: TRBD2
J: TRBJ2-4
DNA: TGTGCCAGCAGCCCCAGGACTAGCGGGGGCATAGCCAAAAACATTCAGTACTTC
CDR3: CASSPRTSGGIAKNIQYF

size: few
V: TRBV5-1
D: -
J: TRBJ2-2
DNA: TGCGCCAGCAGCTCCTCCCAAACAAGGACCGGGGAGCTGTTTTTT
CDR3: CASSSSQTRTGELFF

size: few
V: TRBV11-3
D: -
J: TRBJ2-2
DNA: TGTGCCAGCAGCAATAGCGCAGCCGGGGAGCTGTTTTTT
CDR3: CASSNSAAGELFF

size: -
V: TRBV6-1
D: -
J: TRBJ1-3
DNA: TGTGCCAGCGGGTGGCAGAATGGAAACACCATATATTTT
CDR3: CASGWQNGNTIYF

size: many
V: TRBV18
D: -
J: TRBJ1-6
DNA: TGTGCCAGCTCACCACCATACAGAGATAATTCACCCCTCCACTTT
CDR3: CASSPPYRDNSPLHF

size: -
V: TRBV5-1
D: -
J: TRBJ2-7
DNA: TGCGCCAGCAGCTTGGTACGGGGGACCCTCTACGAGCAGTACTTC
CDR3: CASSLVRGTLYEQYF

size: once
V: TRBV3-1
D: -
J: TRBJ1-2
DNA: TGTGCCAGCAGCCAAGTAGGGACCTATGGCTACACCTTC
CDR3: CASSQVGTYGYTF